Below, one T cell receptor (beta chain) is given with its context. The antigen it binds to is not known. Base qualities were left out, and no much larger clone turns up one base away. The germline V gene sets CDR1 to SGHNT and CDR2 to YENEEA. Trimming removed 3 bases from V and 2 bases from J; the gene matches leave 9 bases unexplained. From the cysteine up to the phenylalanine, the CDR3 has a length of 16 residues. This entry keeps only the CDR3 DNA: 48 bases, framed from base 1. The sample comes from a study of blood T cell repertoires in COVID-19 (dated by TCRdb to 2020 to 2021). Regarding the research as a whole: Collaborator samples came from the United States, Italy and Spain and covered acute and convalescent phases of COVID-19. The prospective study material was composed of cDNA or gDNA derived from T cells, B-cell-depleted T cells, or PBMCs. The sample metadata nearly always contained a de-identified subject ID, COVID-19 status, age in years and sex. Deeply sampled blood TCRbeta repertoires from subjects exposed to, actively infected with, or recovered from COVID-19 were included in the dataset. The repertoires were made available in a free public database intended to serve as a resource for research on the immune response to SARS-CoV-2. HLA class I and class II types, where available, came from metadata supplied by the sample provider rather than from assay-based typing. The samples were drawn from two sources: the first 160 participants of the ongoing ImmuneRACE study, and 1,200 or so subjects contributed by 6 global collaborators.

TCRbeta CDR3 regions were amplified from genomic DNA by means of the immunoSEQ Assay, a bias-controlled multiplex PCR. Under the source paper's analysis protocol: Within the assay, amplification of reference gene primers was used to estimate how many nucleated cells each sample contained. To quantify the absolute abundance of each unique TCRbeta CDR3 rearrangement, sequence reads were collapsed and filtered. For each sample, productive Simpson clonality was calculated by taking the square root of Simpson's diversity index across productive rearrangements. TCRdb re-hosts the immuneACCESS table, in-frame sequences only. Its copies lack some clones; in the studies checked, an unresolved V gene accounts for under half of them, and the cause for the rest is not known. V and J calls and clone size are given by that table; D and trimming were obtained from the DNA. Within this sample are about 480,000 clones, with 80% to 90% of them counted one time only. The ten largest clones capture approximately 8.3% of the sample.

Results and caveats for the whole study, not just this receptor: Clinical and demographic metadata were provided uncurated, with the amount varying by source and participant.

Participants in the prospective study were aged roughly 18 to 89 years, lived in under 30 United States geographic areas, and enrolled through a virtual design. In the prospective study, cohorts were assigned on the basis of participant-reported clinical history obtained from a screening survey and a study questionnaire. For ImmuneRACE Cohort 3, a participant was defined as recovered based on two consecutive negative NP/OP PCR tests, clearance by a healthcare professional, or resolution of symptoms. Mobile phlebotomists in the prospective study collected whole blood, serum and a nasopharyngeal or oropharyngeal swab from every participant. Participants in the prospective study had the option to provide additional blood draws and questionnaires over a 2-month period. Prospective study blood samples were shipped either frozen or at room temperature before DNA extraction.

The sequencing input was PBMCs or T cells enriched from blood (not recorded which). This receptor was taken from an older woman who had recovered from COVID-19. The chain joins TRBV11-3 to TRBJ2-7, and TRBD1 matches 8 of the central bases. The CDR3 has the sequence CASSFRSGQVTYEQYF. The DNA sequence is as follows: TGTGCCAGCAGCTTCCGGTCGGGACAGGTAACCTACGAGCAGTACTTC. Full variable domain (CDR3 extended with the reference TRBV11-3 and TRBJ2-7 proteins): EAGVVQSPRYKIIEKKQPVAFWCNPISGHNTLYWYLQNLGQGPELLIRYENEEAVDDSQLPKDRFSAERLKGVDSTLKIQPAELGDSAVYLCASSFRSGQVTYEQYFGPGTRLTVT.